These 31 T cell receptor beta chains originate from one sample sequenced in a study of shared clonotypes between healthy human individuals. Clones were sequenced by immunoSEQ multiplex PCR, and TCRdb holds only the in-frame ones, with some missing. The data contain some 2,500,000 clones, roughly 93% of them seen just once; the ten biggest clones take up roughly 0.36%. The sample comprised naive CD4+ T cells from PBMCs. Subset denoted: CD45RA+ positively selected. All receptors come from a man in his late teens or twenties in good health. Some clones in this sample may be carry-over from other donors' samples.

The chain recombines TRBV7-3 with TRBJ1-2, with 8 bases aligning to TRBD1. This CDR3 has 14 amino acids. Germline-derived CDR1 and CDR2 are SGHTA and FQGTGA. The junction had 9 bases not matched to a gene; V was cut back by 5 bases and J by 7 bases. The CDR3 nucleotides are TGTGCCAGCAGCGTGACAGGGGAAACAGGTGGCTACACCTTC. It codes for CASSVTGETGGYTF.

This chain joins TRBV7-3 and TRBJ1-5; D gene ambiguous. CDR3 length: 13 amino acids. The germline gives CDR1 SGHTA, CDR2 FQGTGA. Trimming cost V 5 bases and J 13 bases, with 18 bases left between them. The CDR3 reads CASSPTSDPFQHF. The CDR3 DNA sequence: TGTGCCAGCAGCCCTACCTCGGACCCCTTTCAGCATTTT.

The chain joins TRBV18 to TRBJ2-2; D might be TRBD1 (5 bases). The CDR3 loop spans 13 amino acids. The V end lost 3 bases, the J end lost 7 bases, and 9 bases lay between the germline ends. Per germline, CDR1 KGHSH and CDR2 LQKENI. The CDR3 DNA is TGTGCCAGCTCACCGGAGACAGACGGGGAGCTGTTTTTT. Protein: CASSPETDGELFF.

This rearrangement joins TRBV6-1 to TRBJ2-5; 8 bases are a match to TRBD2. The germline gives CDR1 MNHNS, CDR2 SASEGT. With V trimmed by 6 bases and J by 11 bases, 17 bases remained unmatched. The CDR3 length is 15 residues. The CDR3 sequence is CASSGDGTRSMEQYF. CDR3 sequence (DNA): TGTGCCAGCAGCGGCGACGGGACTAGATCGATGGAGCAGTACTTC.

The chain has TRBV5-1 and TRBJ2-3; D may match TRBD1 or TRBD2 (7 bases each). This CDR3 contains 15 residues. V lost 3 bases to trimming and J lost 5 bases, with 16 bases between them. Germline V gene data show CDR1 as SGHRS and CDR2 as YFSETQ. The CDR3 spells CASSWPGGAGDTQYF. DNA for the CDR3: TGCGCCAGCAGCTGGCCAGGGGGGGCTGGAGATACGCAGTATTTT.

The gene calls are TRBV4-3 and TRBJ1-1; D possibly corresponds to TRBD1 (5 bases). V lost 4 bases, J lost 5 bases, and 20 bases lay in between. Germline assignment: CDR1 LGHNA and CDR2 YSLEER. This CDR3 has 16 amino acids. The CDR3 reads CASSRGPVGEGTEAFF. The DNA for the CDR3 is TGCGCCAGCAGCCGGGGTCCGGTGGGGGAGGGGACTGAAGCTTTCTTT.

The rearrangement links TRBV19 to TRBJ2-4; D gene unclear. CDR3 size: 12 residues. CDR1 is LNHDA, CDR2 SQIVND, per germline (reference sequence). V dropped 3 bases and J dropped 5 bases, with 5 bases sitting between them. CDR3 bases: TGTGCCAGTAGTATCCCGCAAAACATTCAGTACTTC. Its translation: CASSIPQNIQYF.

The chain combines TRBV28 with TRBJ2-5; D gene ambiguous. CDR3 length: 11 amino acids. V was shortened by 7 bases and J by 5 bases, with 8 bases between the two germline ends. Germline V gene lookup returns CDR1 MDHEN and CDR2 SYDVKM. The CDR3 nucleotides read TGTGCCAGCACCCCCGGGGAGACCCAGTACTTC. Translated, it gives CASTPGETQYF. Supplemented by reference TRBV28 and TRBJ2-5, the full variable domain reads DVKVTQSSRYLVKRTGEKVFLECVQDMDHENMFWYRQDPGLGLRLIYFSYDVKMKEKGDIPEGYSVSREKKERFSLILESASTNQTSMYLCASTPGETQYFGPGTRLLVL.

The chain has TRBV15 and TRBJ2-7; TRBD2 agrees at 8 bases. This CDR3 has 14 residues. V shed 9 bases, J shed 3 bases, and the junction held 10 bases outside the gene matches. Germline assignment: CDR1 LNHNV and CDR2 YYDKDF (reference sequence). The CDR3 spells CATASGSPSYEQYF. CDR3 nucleotides: TGTGCCACAGCGAGCGGGAGTCCTAGCTACGAGCAGTACTTC.

V usage is TRBV7-2 and J usage is TRBJ2-7; 8 bases align to TRBD1. The CDR3 spans 14 residues. With 3 bases clipped from V and 5 bases from J, the junction kept 6 bases outside the gene matches. Germline CDR1 reads SGHTA; CDR2 reads FQGNSA. In DNA, the CDR3 is TGTGCCAGCAGCTTCGACAGGGGAAGGGACGAGCAGTACTTC. It specifies CASSFDRGRDEQYF.

The V gene is TRBV6-1, the J gene TRBJ1-4; TRBD1 agrees at 7 bases. Germline V gene data show CDR1 as MNHNS and CDR2 as SASEGT. The CDR3 covers 13 residues. For the CDR3, the DNA is TGTACGGCAGGGGGGATTAATAATGAAAAACTGTTTTTT. It specifies CTAGGINNEKLFF.

The chain joins TRBV19 to TRBJ2-7; 11 nucleotides line up with TRBD2. Germline CDR1 and CDR2: LNHDA and SQIVND (reference sequence). V lost 3 bases and J lost 7; bases outside the gene matches: 8. CDR3 length: 15 amino acids. In nucleotides, the CDR3 is TGTGCCAGTAGTATTAGCGGGAGGGCCCCTCGAGAGCAGTACTTC. It specifies CASSISGRAPREQYF.

This clone was found once. Other nucleotide sequences in the sample specify the same CDR3. V gene TRBV6-1 combines with J gene TRBJ2-2; TRBD1 is a possible D gene (6 bases). Trimming took 4 bases from V and 4 from J, leaving 13 bases between them. Germline loops: CDR1 MNHNS, CDR2 SASEGT. The CDR3 sequence is 15 residues long. The CDR3 nucleotides are TGTGCCAGCAGTGGCCTACAGGGTCGCACCGGGGAGCTGTTTTTT. Protein product: CASSGLQGRTGELFF.

The J gene is TRBJ1-5, the V gene TRBV28; 9 bases are shared with TRBD1. The CDR3 covers 17 residues. The junction had 9 bases not matched to a gene; V was cut back by 5 bases and J by 1 base. The germline gives CDR1 MDHEN, CDR2 SYDVKM. Here the CDR3 DNA reads TGTGCCAGCAGTCTCCCGTACAGGGGGCAGAGCAATCAGCCCCAGCATTTT. Its protein product is CASSLPYRGQSNQPQHF.

V and J are TRBV28 and TRBJ1-2, with TRBD1 as a possible D gene (6 bases). The CDR3 runs to 13 residues. Looked up from germline, CDR1 is MDHEN and CDR2 is SYDVKM. Trimming removed 7 bases from V and 8 bases from J, with 17 bases in between. DNA of the CDR3: TGTGCCAGCAAGCTAAGGACAGTTGAGGGCTACACCTTC. Translation: CASKLRTVEGYTF.

This clone occurred once. V is TRBV9 and J is TRBJ2-7; D not resolved. Germline lookup yields CDR1 SGDLS and CDR2 YYNGEE. The CDR3 runs 14 residues. V dropped 9 bases and J dropped 1 base, with 17 bases sitting between them. The CDR3, as DNA: TGTGCCAACACCCGAACTCCAGCGTCCTACGAGCAGTACTTC. Translating gives CANTRTPASYEQYF. The full variable domain, its missing parts supplied by reference TRBV9 and TRBJ2-7, is DSGVTQTPKHLITATGQRVTLRCSPRSGDLSVYWYQQSLDQGLQFLIQYYNGEERAKGNILERFSAQQFPDLHSELNLSSLELGDSALYFCANTRTPASYEQYFGPGTRLTVT.

This chain links TRBV7-2 with TRBJ2-7, with 7 positions matching TRBD1. Unmatched junction bases numbered 3, after V lost 4 bases and J lost 6 bases. Germline V lookup: CDR1 SGHTA, CDR2 FQGNSA. CDR3 size: 12 residues. This CDR3 reads CASSYPGGEQYF. CDR3 DNA sequence: TGTGCCAGCAGCTACCCAGGGGGCGAGCAGTACTTC. Drawing the rest from reference TRBV7-2 and TRBJ2-7, the complete variable domain is GAGVSQSPSNKVTEKGKDVELRCDPISGHTALYWYRQSLGQGLEFLIYFQGNSAPDKSGLPSDRFSAERTGGSVSTLTIQRTQQEDSAVYLCASSYPGGEQYFGPGTRLTVT.

Notes on this clone: Other nucleotide sequences from this sample produce the same CDR3. The gene calls are TRBV7-2 and TRBJ2-3; 14 bases are a match to TRBD2. With V trimmed by 3 bases and J by 1 base, 0 bases remained unmatched. The CDR3 covers 16 residues. Germline CDR1 SGHTA, CDR2 FQGNSA. The CDR3 nucleotides read TGTGCCAGCAGCTTGGGACTAGCGGGAGGCACAGATACGCAGTATTTT. It yields the protein CASSLGLAGGTDTQYF. Variable domain in full (rest from reference TRBV7-2 and TRBJ2-3): GAGVSQSPSNKVTEKGKDVELRCDPISGHTALYWYRQSLGQGLEFLIYFQGNSAPDKSGLPSDRFSAERTGGSVSTLTIQRTQQEDSAVYLCASSLGLAGGTDTQYFGPGTRLTVL.

This chain uses TRBV7-9 with TRBJ2-1, with D unclear. Trimming took off 2 bases at V and 8 bases at J, with 10 bases between the two ends. Germline CDR1 is SEHNR and CDR2 is FQNEAQ (reference sequence). The CDR3 covers 13 residues. In DNA form, the CDR3 reads TGTGCCAGCAGCTTAAACTCCCAGGATGAGCAGTTCTTC. Amino acids: CASSLNSQDEQFF.

This rearrangement joins TRBV10-1 to TRBJ2-3; 13 bases align to TRBD2. V dropped 5 bases and J dropped 6; count of bases not matched to a gene: 5. This CDR3 is built from 15 residues. Germline CDR1 WNHNN, CDR2 SYGVQD (reference sequence). The CDR3 nucleotides read TGCGCCAGCAGTCGGACTAGCGGGAGTAAGGATACGCAGTATTTT. As protein: CASSRTSGSKDTQYF.

Concerning this clone itself: The same CDR3 arises from other DNA sequences in this sample as well. In nucleotides, the CDR3 is TGTGCCAGCAGTTTACCAGGAGAGCAGTACTTC. This encodes CASSLPGEQYF. The genes are TRBV28 and TRBJ2-7; D gene unclear. The CDR3 totals 11 residues. V gave up 2 bases and J gave up 7 bases, with 6 bases separating them. From germline, CDR1 is MDHEN and CDR2 SYDVKM.

The chain uses TRBV2 and TRBJ1-6; weak D call: TRBD1 (6 bases). Trimming took 4 bases from V and 9 from J, leaving 10 bases between them. The CDR3 is 13 amino acids. Germline lookup yields CDR1 SNHLY and CDR2 FYNNEI. CDR3 in amino acids: CASSAGASSPLHF. In DNA form, the CDR3 reads TGTGCCAGCAGTGCAGGGGCTAGTTCACCCCTCCACTTT.

The rearrangement links TRBV19 to TRBJ2-7; TRBD2 matches at 8 bases. Germline lookup yields CDR1 LNHDA and CDR2 SQIVND (reference sequence). The CDR3 sequence is 17 residues long. V lost 5 bases and J lost 7; bases outside the gene matches: 19. In nucleotides, the CDR3 is TGTGCCAGTAGTCTCCCGGGAGGGATGAGGACTCTGGAAGAGCAGTACTTC. It specifies CASSLPGGMRTLEEQYF.

The DNA for the CDR3 is TGTGCCAGCAGTGTTTCAGAAGTAGGTGGCTACACCTTC. This codes for CASSVSEVGGYTF. The chain is built from TRBV6-1 and TRBJ1-2, with D unclear. Germline V gene data show CDR1 as MNHNS and CDR2 as SASEGT. The CDR3 extends over 13 amino acids. V lost 4 bases, J lost 7 bases, and 13 bases lay in between.

The V gene is TRBV2, the J gene TRBJ2-3; no firm D call. This CDR3 spans 15 amino acids. The V end was cut by 6 bases, the J end by 3 bases, with 16 bases between. The germline V gene has CDR1 SNHLY and CDR2 FYNNEI. CDR3 DNA sequence: TGTGCCAGCAGGCTTGATAGGAGTGTAACAGATACGCAGTATTTT. It specifies CASRLDRSVTDTQYF.

This sequence joins TRBV28 and TRBJ2-3; D remains unclear. V was clipped by 2 bases and J by 0 bases, with 12 bases between them. Germline-derived CDR1 and CDR2 are MDHEN and SYDVKM. This CDR3 is built from 16 residues. CDR3 sequence (DNA): TGTGCCAGCAGTTTAGTCTTTCGGACCAGCACAGATACGCAGTATTTT. Protein: CASSLVFRTSTDTQYF.

The rearrangement joins TRBV27 to TRBJ1-2; TRBD1 is a possible D gene (6 bases). From germline, CDR1 is MNHEY and CDR2 SMNVEV (reference sequence). CDR3 length equals 14 residues. V was shortened by 4 bases and J by 5 bases, with 14 bases between the two germline ends. The CDR3 coding sequence is TGTGCCAGCAGTTCGTTCCGGGACATATATGGCTACACCTTC. Translating gives CASSSFRDIYGYTF.

In this sample, this clone turned up once. The same CDR3 also results from other DNA sequences found in this sample. The V and J genes are TRBV19 and TRBJ2-7; possibly TRBD1 or TRBD2 for D (5 bases each). Germline V gene data show CDR1 as LNHDA and CDR2 as SQIVND (reference sequence). Deletions cut 1 base from V and 6 bases from J, with 10 bases between. The CDR3 runs to 13 residues. The CDR3, as DNA: TGTGCCAGTAGTATAGGAGGGGTAGGCGAGCAGTACTTC. This translates into CASSIGGVGEQYF.

The gene calls are TRBV15 and TRBJ2-5; no clear D. Trimming removed 0 bases at V and 5 bases at J, with 10 bases between. Germline CDR1 is LNHNV and CDR2 is YYDKDF (reference sequence). The CDR3 has 14 amino acids. This chain's CDR3 is CATSRDKVLETQYF. CDR3 coding DNA: TGTGCCACCAGCAGAGATAAGGTCCTCGAGACCCAGTACTTC.

As concerns this clone: The sample holds other DNA sequences that translate to the same CDR3. The rearrangement joins TRBV5-1 to TRBJ1-1, with 9 nucleotides matching TRBD1. The germline V gene has CDR1 SGHRS and CDR2 YFSETQ. V shed 4 bases, J shed 0 bases, and the junction held 4 bases outside the gene matches. The CDR3 covers 15 residues. In DNA form, the CDR3 reads TGCGCCAGCAGCCCAGGACAGGGGATGAACACTGAAGCTTTCTTT. Its translation: CASSPGQGMNTEAFF.

The chain carries TRBV2 and TRBJ1-4; 9 bases align to TRBD1. Germline V gene lookup returns CDR1 SNHLY and CDR2 FYNNEI. Germline trimming cut 10 bases from V and 2 bases from J; bases unmatched to any gene: 14. CDR3 length equals 17 residues. CDR3 in amino acids: CATRRGQGSRTNEKLFF. The CDR3 DNA reads as TGTGCCACCCGACGGGGACAGGGAAGTAGGACTAATGAAAAACTGTTTTTT.